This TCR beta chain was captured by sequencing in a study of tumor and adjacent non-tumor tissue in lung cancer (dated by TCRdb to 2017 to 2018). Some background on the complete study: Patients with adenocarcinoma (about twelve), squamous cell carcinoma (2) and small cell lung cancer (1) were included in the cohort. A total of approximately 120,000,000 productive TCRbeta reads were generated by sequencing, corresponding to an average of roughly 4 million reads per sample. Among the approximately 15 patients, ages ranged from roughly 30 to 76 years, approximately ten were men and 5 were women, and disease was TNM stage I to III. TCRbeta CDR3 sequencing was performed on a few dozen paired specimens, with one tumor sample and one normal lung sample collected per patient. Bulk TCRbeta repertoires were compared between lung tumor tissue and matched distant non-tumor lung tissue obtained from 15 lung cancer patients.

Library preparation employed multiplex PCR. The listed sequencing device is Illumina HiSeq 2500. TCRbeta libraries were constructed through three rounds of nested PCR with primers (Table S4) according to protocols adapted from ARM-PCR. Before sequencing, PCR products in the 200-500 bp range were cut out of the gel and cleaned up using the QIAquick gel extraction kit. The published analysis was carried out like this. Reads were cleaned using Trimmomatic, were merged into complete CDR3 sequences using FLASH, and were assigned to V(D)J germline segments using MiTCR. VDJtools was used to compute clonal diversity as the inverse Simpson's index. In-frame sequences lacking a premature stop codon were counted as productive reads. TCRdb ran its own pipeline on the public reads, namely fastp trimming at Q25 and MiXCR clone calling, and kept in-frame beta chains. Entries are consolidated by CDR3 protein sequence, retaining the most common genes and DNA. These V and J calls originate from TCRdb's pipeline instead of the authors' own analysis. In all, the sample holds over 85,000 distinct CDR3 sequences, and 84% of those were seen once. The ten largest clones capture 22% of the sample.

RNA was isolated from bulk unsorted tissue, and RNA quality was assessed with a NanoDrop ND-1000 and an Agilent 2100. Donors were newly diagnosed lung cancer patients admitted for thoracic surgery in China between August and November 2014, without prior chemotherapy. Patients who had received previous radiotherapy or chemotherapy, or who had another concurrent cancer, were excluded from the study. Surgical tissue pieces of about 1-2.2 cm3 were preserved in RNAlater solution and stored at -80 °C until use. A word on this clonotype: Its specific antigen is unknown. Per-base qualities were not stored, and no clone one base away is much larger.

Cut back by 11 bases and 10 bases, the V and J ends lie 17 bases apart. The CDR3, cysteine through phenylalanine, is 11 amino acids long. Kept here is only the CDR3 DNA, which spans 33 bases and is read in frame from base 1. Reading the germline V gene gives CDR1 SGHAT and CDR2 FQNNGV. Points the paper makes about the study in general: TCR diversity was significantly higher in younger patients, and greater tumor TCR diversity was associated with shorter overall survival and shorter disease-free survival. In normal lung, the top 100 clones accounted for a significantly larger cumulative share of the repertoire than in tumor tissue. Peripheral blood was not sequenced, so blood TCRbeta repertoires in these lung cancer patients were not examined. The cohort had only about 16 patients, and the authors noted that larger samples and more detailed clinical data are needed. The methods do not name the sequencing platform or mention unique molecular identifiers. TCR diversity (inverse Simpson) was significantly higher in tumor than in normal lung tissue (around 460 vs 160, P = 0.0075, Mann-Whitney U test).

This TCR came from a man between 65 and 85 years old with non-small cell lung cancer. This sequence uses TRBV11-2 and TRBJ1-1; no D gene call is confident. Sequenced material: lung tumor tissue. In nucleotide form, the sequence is TGTGCCGGCGCCACGGTGGACGGAGCTTTCTTT. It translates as CAGATVDGAFF.